A selection of T cell receptor beta chains follows, all from one sample in a study of cytomegalovirus exposure and HLA in healthy donors. Sequencing used immunoSEQ multiplex PCR; TCRdb keeps in-frame clones, though not all of them. This table holds 130,000 to 150,000 clones, 70% to 90% found once. Sequenced input: PBMCs. The origin of the receptors is a woman between 18 and 29 years old in good health and CMV-seropositive. CDR3s include the opening cysteine and the closing phenylalanine or tryptophan. A D gene is named only where the DNA matches it firmly. Some rows mark clone size as missing; the rest say once, few, many or name a class of expanded clone.

J	V	size	length	D	CDR3	DNA
TRBJ2-1	TRBV7-9	-	15	-	CASSLTGIYYNEQFF	TGTGCCAGCAGCTTGACCGGGATTTACTACAATGAGCAGTTCTTC
TRBJ1-2	TRBV7-2	few	12	-	CASSFSGYGYTF	TGTGCCAGCAGCTTCTCAGGGTACGGCTACACCTTC
TRBJ2-3	TRBV2	-	14	TRBD2	CASRMTSGLGTQYF	TGTGCCAGCAGGATGACTAGCGGCCTCGGTACGCAGTATTTT
TRBJ1-2	TRBV5-1	-	13	TRBD1	CASRSTGNYGYTF	TGCGCCAGCAGGTCGACAGGGAACTATGGCTACACCTTC
TRBJ1-4	TRBV7-9	once	14	TRBD1	CASSLGQGREKLFF	TGTGCCAGCAGCCTGGGACAGGGGCGTGAAAAACTGTTTTTT
TRBJ2-3	TRBV7-9	-	16	TRBD2	CASSLAGGTSGGTQYF	TGTGCCAGCAGCTTAGCCGGGGGGACTAGCGGGGGTACGCAGTATTTT
TRBJ2-1	TRBV20-1	-	11	-	CSARVDGEQFF	TGCAGTGCTAGGGTAGATGGTGAGCAGTTCTTC
TRBJ2-3	TRBV4-1	-	14	TRBD2	CASSQDSGRDTQYF	TGCGCCAGCAGCCAAGACAGCGGGAGGGATACGCAGTATTTT
TRBJ2-1	TRBV4-3	few	15	TRBD1	CASSQVGGLYNEQFF	TGCGCCAGCAGCCAAGTAGGGGGCCTCTACAATGAGCAGTTCTTC
TRBJ2-7	TRBV9	-	14	-	CASSVGGRGDEQYF	TGTGCCAGCAGCGTAGGGGGCAGGGGCGACGAGCAGTACTTC
TRBJ2-7	TRBV6-1	-	14	-	CASSADTGYSEQYF	TGTGCCAGCAGTGCAGATACAGGTTACTCCGAGCAGTACTTC
TRBJ2-7	TRBV7-9	-	14	-	CASGQHPPSYEQYF	TGTGCCAGCGGGCAGCACCCCCCCTCCTACGAGCAGTACTTC
TRBJ2-5	TRBV29-1	-	14	TRBD2	CSVGRGGSEETQYF	TGCAGCGTTGGCCGGGGGGGGTCTGAAGAGACCCAGTACTTC
TRBJ1-5	TRBV2	-	15	TRBD1	CASTGGTVGAQPQHF	TGTGCCAGCACAGGGGGGACAGTGGGGGCTCAGCCCCAGCATTTT
TRBJ2-1	TRBV10-3	few	15	TRBD2	CAVTSGSFVGDEQFF	TGTGCCGTTACTAGCGGGAGTTTTGTAGGCGATGAGCAGTTCTTC
TRBJ2-7	TRBV7-9	-	15	-	CASSLPAGGPYEQYF	TGTGCCAGCAGCTTACCCGCGGGCGGGCCTTACGAGCAGTACTTC
TRBJ2-7	TRBV28	-	14	-	CASSSGHNSYEQYF	TGTGCCAGCAGTTCGGGACACAACTCCTACGAGCAGTACTTC
TRBJ2-7	TRBV11-3	-	16	TRBD2	CASSLVLTGGVYEQYF	TGTGCCAGCAGCTTAGTATTAACGGGGGGGGTCTACGAGCAGTACTTC
TRBJ1-3	TRBV9	-	16	-	CASSGPGEGAGNTIYF	TGTGCCAGCAGCGGCCCCGGGGAGGGAGCTGGAAACACCATATATTTT
TRBJ2-5	TRBV9	-	15	TRBD1	CASSTREGAGETQYF	TGTGCCAGCAGCACCCGCGAGGGGGCGGGTGAGACCCAGTACTTC
TRBJ2-1	TRBV30	-	13	-	CAWVRREYNEQFF	TGTGCCTGGGTCCGGAGGGAATACAATGAGCAGTTCTTC
TRBJ2-2	TRBV10-3	-	14	TRBD2	CAISELADTGELFF	TGTGCCATCAGTGAACTAGCGGACACCGGGGAGCTGTTTTTT
TRBJ2-2	TRBV7-9	-	14	-	CAGVSGSNTGELFF	TGTGCCGGGGTTAGCGGATCGAACACCGGGGAGCTGTTTTTT
TRBJ2-2	TRBV5-1	-	18	TRBD2	CASSLAASGRLNTGELFF	TGCGCCAGCAGCTTGGCGGCTAGCGGGAGGTTAAACACCGGGGAGCTGTTTTTT
TRBJ2-7	TRBV7-2	-	13	-	CASSFPWGPEQYF	TGTGCCAGCAGCTTTCCTTGGGGGCCCGAGCAGTACTTC
TRBJ2-3	TRBV7-8	-	15	TRBD2	CASSLEVAGVFPQYF	TGTGCCAGCAGCTTAGAGGTAGCGGGAGTATTCCCGCAGTATTTT
TRBJ2-7	TRBV27	once	17	TRBD2	CASSLKAGEAREPEQYF	TGTGCCAGCAGTTTAAAAGCGGGAGAAGCCCGAGAGCCCGAGCAGTACTTC
TRBJ1-4	TRBV28	-	15	-	CASSLWGEGNEKLFF	TGTGCCAGCAGTTTATGGGGAGAGGGTAATGAAAAACTGTTTTTT
TRBJ1-1	TRBV27	-	13	-	CASSPRQYTEAFF	TGTGCCAGCAGTCCGAGACAGTACACTGAAGCTTTCTTT
TRBJ1-5	TRBV7-8	-	16	-	CASSQVTGFSNQPQHF	TGTGCCAGCAGCCAAGTTACAGGGTTCAGCAATCAGCCCCAGCATTTT
TRBJ2-2	TRBV7-7	many	13	-	CASSLRDTGELFF	TGTGCTAGCAGCTTGAGAGACACCGGGGAGCTGTTTTTT
TRBJ2-1	TRBV14	-	14	TRBD1	CASSRRTGYNEQFF	TGTGCCAGCAGCCGCAGGACAGGGTATAATGAGCAGTTCTTC
TRBJ2-1	TRBV9	-	18	TRBD2	CASSVVSGGTTSYNEQFF	TGTGCCAGCAGCGTAGTATCTGGTGGGACTACCTCCTACAATGAGCAGTTCTTC
TRBJ2-5	TRBV15	-	13	-	CATSRRLVETQYF	TGTGCCACCAGCAGAAGACTAGTTGAGACCCAGTACTTC
TRBJ2-5	TRBV18	-	18	TRBD2	CASSPSRLSGRYKETQYF	TGTGCCAGCTCACCATCCCGGTTGAGCGGGAGGTACAAAGAGACCCAGTACTTC
TRBJ2-7	TRBV5-1	-	13	TRBD2	CASSDSGGYEQYF	TGCGCCAGCAGCGATTCGGGGGGGTACGAGCAGTACTTC
TRBJ1-3	TRBV7-9	-	15	TRBD1	CASSTDREGENTIYF	TGTGCCAGCAGCACGGACAGGGAAGGAGAAAACACCATATATTTT
TRBJ2-7	TRBV2	-	12	TRBD1	CASNRGEYEQYF	TGTGCCAGCAACAGGGGTGAATACGAGCAGTACTTC
TRBJ2-5	TRBV2	-	11	-	CASRAQETQYF	TGTGCCAGCAGGGCACAAGAGACCCAGTACTTC
TRBJ1-4	TRBV5-6	once	16	-	CASSFGGVVTNEKLFF	TGTGCCAGCAGCTTTGGAGGGGTTGTCACTAATGAAAAACTGTTTTTT
TRBJ2-7	TRBV7-9	-	15	TRBD1	CASSLLGGESYEQYF	TGTGCCAGCAGCTTACTAGGGGGCGAGAGCTACGAGCAGTACTTC
TRBJ1-5	TRBV30	-	14	-	CAWSVSRGFQPQHF	TGTGCCTGGAGTGTAAGCAGGGGTTTCCAGCCCCAGCATTTT
TRBJ2-7	TRBV28	-	16	TRBD2	CASSLSLAGGPWEQYF	TGTGCCAGCAGTTTATCTCTAGCGGGAGGGCCGTGGGAGCAGTACTTC
TRBJ1-5	TRBV11-2	once	16	-	CASSLGSPYSNQPQHF	TGTGCCAGCAGCTTAGGTTCTCCTTATAGCAATCAGCCCCAGCATTTT
TRBJ2-2	TRBV11-3	-	16	TRBD2	CASSLVAGVETGELFF	TGTGCCAGCAGCTTAGTGGCGGGAGTGGAGACCGGGGAGCTGTTTTTT
TRBJ2-3	TRBV29-1	once	16	TRBD2	CSVEGLAGRSTDTQYF	TGCAGCGTTGAAGGACTAGCGGGACGAAGCACAGATACGCAGTATTTT
TRBJ2-7	TRBV29-1	-	14	TRBD1	CSVEEGQGQGEQYF	TGCAGCGTTGAAGAGGGACAGGGTCAAGGAGAGCAGTACTTC
TRBJ2-1	TRBV25-1	-	16	TRBD2	CASSELTPAGDGEQFF	TGTGCCAGCAGTGAACTTACACCAGCGGGAGACGGTGAGCAGTTCTTC
TRBJ2-7	TRBV23-1	-	17	-	CASSQTPNGVPFYEQYF	TGCGCCAGCAGTCAAACACCCAACGGGGTCCCCTTCTACGAGCAGTACTTC
TRBJ2-1	TRBV9	-	16	-	CASSAGSGQSYNEQFF	TGTGCCAGCAGCGCCGGCTCTGGACAATCCTACAATGAGCAGTTCTTC
TRBJ2-6	TRBV7-8	-	18	TRBD2	CASSLAASGFSGANVLTF	TGTGCCAGCAGCTTAGCGGCTAGCGGGTTCTCTGGGGCCAACGTCCTGACTTTC
TRBJ2-2	TRBV18	-	16	-	CASSPWQGTNTGELFF	TGTGCCAGCTCACCATGGCAGGGAACGAACACCGGGGAGCTGTTTTTT
TRBJ1-1	TRBV6-6	-	14	-	CASTYRGANTEAFF	TGTGCCAGCACCTACCGCGGGGCTAACACTGAAGCTTTCTTT
TRBJ2-7	TRBV28	-	15	TRBD1	CASSRGTGAAYEQYF	TGTGCCAGCAGCCGGGGGACAGGGGCCGCCTACGAGCAGTACTTC
TRBJ2-1	TRBV10-3	few	15	TRBD2	CAISRGRALGYEQFF	TGTGCCATCAGCCGCGGGAGGGCCCTTGGTTATGAGCAGTTCTTC
TRBJ2-3	TRBV7-6	-	14	-	CASRGREVADTQYF	TGTGCCAGTAGGGGCAGGGAGGTAGCAGATACGCAGTATTTT
TRBJ2-7	TRBV4-1	few	13	-	CASSQASGYEQYF	TGCGCCAGCAGCCAAGCCAGCGGGTACGAGCAGTACTTC